The 18 T cell receptor beta chains listed next were all sequenced from one sample in a study of blood T cell repertoires in COVID-19. Libraries were prepared by immunoSEQ multiplex PCR; TCRdb keeps only in-frame clonotypes and omits some of them. The sample records 30,000 to 35,000 clones, 85% being singletons. Sequenced input: peripheral blood. These receptors were obtained from a human donor with acute or convalescent COVID-19. The donor label of this sample is uncertain.

The chain has TRBV11-1 and TRBJ1-5; TRBD1 agrees at 7 bases. This CDR3 is 15 amino acids long. Germline CDR1 reads SGHAT; CDR2 reads FQDESV (reference sequence). With V trimmed by 8 bases and J by 6 bases, 13 bases remained unmatched. Here the CDR3 DNA reads TGTGCCAGCTCCATCAGGGGGAAAAGTGGTCAGCCCCAGCATTTT. Translation: CASSIRGKSGQPQHF.

This chain links TRBV10-1 with TRBJ2-7; 13 bases align to TRBD2. Germline V lookup: CDR1 WNHNN, CDR2 SYGVQD (reference sequence). The CDR3 has 16 amino acids. V lost 7 bases and J lost 2; bases outside the gene matches: 8. The CDR3 DNA sequence: TGCGCCAGCACCCTAGGACTAGCGGGAGTAGCCTACGAGCAGTACTTC. Translation: CASTLGLAGVAYEQYF.

This clone was counted a single time. The chain joins TRBV5-4 to TRBJ1-5; 7 bases are shared with TRBD1. The germline CDR1 and CDR2 sequences are SGHNT and YYREEE (reference sequence). CDR3 length: 16 residues. Trimming at V came to 0 bases and at J to 1 base, leaving 4 bases not matched to a gene. CDR3 sequence (DNA): TGTGCCAGCAGCTTGGTAAGGGGGCAAAGCAATCAGCCCCAGCATTTT. Translating gives CASSLVRGQSNQPQHF.

The chain uses TRBV3-1 (or the pseudogene TRBV3-2) and TRBJ2-2; 9 bases agree with TRBD2. V lost 0 bases, J lost 6 bases, and 20 bases stayed unmatched. The CDR3 contains 21 residues. In germline, CDR1 is LGHDT, CDR2 YNNKEL (reference sequence). The CDR3: CASSQDTPTQCAGGDSGELFF. CDR3 DNA: TGTGCCAGCAGCCAAGATACCCCCACCCAGTGCGCGGGAGGGGATTCCGGGGAGCTGTTTTTT.

The chain combines TRBV18 with TRBJ2-1; TRBD2 aligns across 10 bases. The CDR3 loop spans 18 amino acids. Per the germline V gene, CDR1 is KGHSH and CDR2 is LQKENI. With 3 bases clipped from V and 0 bases from J, the junction kept 8 bases outside the gene matches. CDR3 region: CASSPGGSGGSSYNEQFF. DNA of the CDR3: TGTGCCAGCTCACCGGGAGGTAGCGGGGGGAGCTCCTACAATGAGCAGTTCTTC.

The genes are TRBV4-1 and TRBJ1-5; D may be TRBD1 (6 bases). The germline V gene has CDR1 MGHRA and CDR2 YSYEKL. This CDR3 comprises 17 residues. V was pared by 4 bases and J by 4 bases, with 20 bases between. CDR3: CASSRGRVPRLNQPQHF. CDR3 DNA sequence: TGCGCCAGCAGCCGGGGGCGGGTTCCCCGACTTAATCAGCCCCAGCATTTT.

The chain is built from TRBV27 and TRBJ1-6; 8 bases agree with TRBD1. The CDR3 spans 14 residues. V was clipped by 4 bases and J by 8 bases; unmatched bases: 4. Looked up from germline, CDR1 is MNHEY and CDR2 is SMNVEV (reference sequence). The CDR3 DNA reads TGTGCCAGCAGTTCTACAGGGGGTTATTCACCCCTCCACTTT. Its translation: CASSSTGGYSPLHF.

The chain couples TRBV12-3 or TRBV12-4 to TRBJ1-4, with D possibly TRBD1 on 5 matching bases. V was pared by 7 bases and J by 2 bases, with 8 bases between. The CDR3 spans 13 residues. The CDR3: CASKAGTNEKLFF. In DNA, the CDR3 is TGTGCCAGCAAGGCAGGGACTAATGAAAAACTGTTTTTT.

J is TRBJ1-3 and V is TRBV7-8; perhaps TRBD1 as D (6 bases). This CDR3 has 15 residues. Germline lookup yields CDR1 SGHVS and CDR2 FQNEAQ. The V gene lost 1 base and the J gene lost 4 bases, with 11 bases spanning the gap. CDR3 protein: CASSLGGQIGNTIYF. The CDR3 nucleotides read TGTGCCAGCAGCTTAGGCGGACAGATAGGAAACACCATATATTTT.

The table lists this clone with a few counts. CDR3 DNA sequence: TGTGCCAGCAGCCGCGACGGGGGAGGAGGAGAGACCCAGTACTTC. This codes for CASSRDGGGGETQYF. The V call is TRBV4-2, the J call TRBJ2-5; D is possibly TRBD2 (6 bases). Germline V gene data show CDR1 as LGHNA and CDR2 as YNFKEQ. This CDR3 contains 15 residues. V was trimmed by 4 bases and J by 4 bases, leaving 16 bases between them.

The chain recombines TRBV3-1 (or the pseudogene TRBV3-2) with TRBJ2-1, with TRBD2 as a possible D gene (6 bases). V was pared by 4 bases and J by 7 bases, with 8 bases between. There are 12 residues in the CDR3. Germline CDR1 LGHDT, CDR2 YNNKEL (reference sequence). In DNA form, the CDR3 reads TGTGCCAGCAGCCCAAGCGGGAATGAGCAGTTCTTC. This sequence encodes CASSPSGNEQFF.

V gene TRBV4-3 combines with J gene TRBJ1-1, with D possibly being TRBD1 (5 bases). The CDR3 loop spans 12 amino acids. The V end lost 4 bases, the J end lost 8 bases, and 11 bases lay between the germline ends. Germline V gene data show CDR1 as LGHNA and CDR2 as YSLEER. CDR3: CASSLLGQEAFF. As DNA, the CDR3 is TGCGCCAGCAGCCTCTTGGGGCAGGAAGCTTTCTTT.

V gene TRBV10-3 combines with J gene TRBJ1-1; 7 nucleotides match TRBD1. The CDR3 runs to 14 residues. With V trimmed by 8 bases and J by 0 bases, 6 bases remained unmatched. Germline V gene data show CDR1 as ENHRY and CDR2 as SYGVKD. The DNA of the CDR3 is TGTGCCATCGCCTCACAGGGGTTGAACACTGAAGCTTTCTTT. Protein sequence: CAIASQGLNTEAFF.

The DNA of the CDR3 is TGTGCCAGTAGTATTGGGGGACAGCTAAGAGGAAACACCATATATTTT. It specifies CASSIGGQLRGNTIYF. V and J are TRBV19 and TRBJ1-3; 7 nucleotides agree with TRBD1. V shed 3 bases and J 4 bases; nucleotides not matched to a gene: 9. Germline CDR1 reads LNHDA; CDR2 reads SQIVND (reference sequence). CDR3 length: 16 amino acids. Complete variable domain (other parts from reference TRBV19 and TRBJ1-3): DGGITQSPKYLFRKEGQNVTLSCEQNLNHDAMYWYRQDPGQGLRLIYYSQIVNDFQKGDIAEGYSVSREKKESFPLTVTSAQKNPTAFYLCASSIGGQLRGNTIYFGEGSWLTVV.

In its sample, this clone was seen a few times. This chain connects TRBV6-5 to TRBJ2-1, with 9 nucleotides matching TRBD1. The germline CDR1 and CDR2 sequences are MNHEY and SVGAGI. This CDR3 has 14 amino acids. The V and J ends lost 6 bases and 2 bases, in that order; junction bases with no gene match: 2. The CDR3 bases are TGTGCCAGCAGCGACAGGGGGACCTACAATGAGCAGTTCTTC. Protein: CASSDRGTYNEQFF.

The chain uses TRBV4-2 and TRBJ2-7, with a weak D call TRBD2 (6 bases). Trimming took 0 bases from V and 6 from J, leaving 18 bases between them. The germline V gene encodes CDR1 LGHNA and CDR2 YNFKEQ. The CDR3 totals 16 residues. This chain's CDR3 is CASSQDIGGDLGEQYF. The CDR3 bases are TGTGCCAGCAGCCAAGATATAGGCGGGGACCTGGGCGAGCAGTACTTC.

This sequence joins TRBV18 and TRBJ2-7, with a possible D match to TRBD2 (6 bases). The CDR3 has 12 amino acids. Germline CDR1 and CDR2: KGHSH and LQKENI. The germline V and J ends were trimmed by 3 bases and 3 bases, with 6 bases remaining between them. CDR3 bases: TGTGCCAGCTCACCCGGGGGCTACGAGCAGTACTTC. This encodes CASSPGGYEQYF.

The J gene is TRBJ1-1, the V gene TRBV28, with 7 bases that match TRBD1. The V gene end was trimmed by 5 bases and the J gene end by 10 bases; junction bases not matched to a gene: 16. The CDR3 is made up of 15 amino acids. Germline V CDR1 and CDR2: MDHEN, SYDVKM. The CDR3 region is CASSTETGSQRVAFF. The DNA of the CDR3 is TGTGCCAGCAGTACTGAGACAGGGAGTCAGCGGGTAGCTTTCTTT.